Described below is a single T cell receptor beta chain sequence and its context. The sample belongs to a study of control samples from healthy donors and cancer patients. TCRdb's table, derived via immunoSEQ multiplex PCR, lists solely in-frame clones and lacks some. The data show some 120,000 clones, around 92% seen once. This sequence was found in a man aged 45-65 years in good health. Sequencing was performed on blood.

The CDR3 spells CASSSPFLSVDTEAFF. In DNA form, the CDR3 reads TGTGCCAGCAGTTCCCCGTTTTTATCAGTCGACACTGAAGCTTTCTTT. The chain combines TRBV6-5 with TRBJ1-1; D uncertain. Deletions cut 4 bases from V and 3 bases from J, with 18 bases between. Germline V gene data show CDR1 as MNHEY and CDR2 as SVGAGI. The CDR3 is made up of 16 amino acids.